The rows below give T cell receptor beta chains drawn from one sample of a study of blood T cells in healthy people across ages. One entry per CDR3 protein results from TCRdb running MiXCR on the 5' RACE reads. The table lists roughly 1.9 million distinct CDR3 sequences, about two fifths of them singletons, with under 30% in the top ten. The material sequenced was blood. The receptors originated from a human donor in good health. Each CDR3 is given with its conserved first and last residue. The D gene is left open where the match is weak. For some rows the clone size is stated as once, few or many, or as a class when expanded; others skip it.

clone size: few; D gene: TRBD2; J gene: TRBJ2-7; V gene: TRBV12-3/TRBV12-4; CDR3 protein: CASSLAGLAGGILNYEQYF; CDR3 DNA: TGTGCCAGCAGTTTAGCGGGACTAGCGGGGGGAATACTAAACTACGAGCAGTACTTC
clone size: many; D gene: TRBD1; J gene: TRBJ2-3; V gene: TRBV5-1; CDR3 protein: CASSLFQGAEDTQYF; CDR3 DNA: TGCGCCAGCAGCTTGTTCCAGGGGGCAGAAGATACGCAGTATTTT
clone size: NA; D gene: NA; J gene: TRBJ2-1; V gene: TRBV29-1; CDR3 protein: CSVVGPNEQFF; CDR3 DNA: TGCAGCGTTGTCGGACCCAATGAGCAGTTCTTC
clone size: few; D gene: NA; J gene: TRBJ1-1; V gene: TRBV29-1; CDR3 protein: CSAAQIWNTEAFF; CDR3 DNA: TGCAGCGCCGCCCAAATATGGAACACTGAAGCTTTCTTT
clone size: NA; D gene: NA; J gene: TRBJ1-2; V gene: TRBV12-3/TRBV12-4; CDR3 protein: CASSSRSGYTF; CDR3 DNA: TGTGCCAGCAGTTCCCGGTCTGGCTACACCTTC
clone size: NA; D gene: NA; J gene: TRBJ1-3; V gene: TRBV20-1; CDR3 protein: CSARPGDSGNTIYF; CDR3 DNA: TGCAGTGCTAGACCAGGGGACTCTGGAAACACCATATATTTT
clone size: NA; D gene: NA; J gene: TRBJ2-3; V gene: TRBV12-3/TRBV12-4; CDR3 protein: CASSPMVGGGDTQYF; CDR3 DNA: TGTGCCAGCAGTCCCATGGTGGGGGGCGGCGATACGCAGTATTTT
clone size: NA; D gene: NA; J gene: TRBJ1-1; V gene: TRBV7-2; CDR3 protein: CASSLAPSYLNTEAFF; CDR3 DNA: TGTGCCAGCAGCTTAGCCCCCTCCTACTTGAACACTGAAGCTTTCTTT
clone size: NA; D gene: TRBD2; J gene: TRBJ2-5; V gene: TRBV20-1; CDR3 protein: CSAQTPGLAGKFQETQYF; CDR3 DNA: TGCAGTGCCCAGACGCCGGGACTAGCGGGGAAGTTCCAAGAGACCCAGTACTTC
clone size: NA; D gene: NA; J gene: TRBJ2-3; V gene: TRBV2; CDR3 protein: CASSRDLSTDTQYF; CDR3 DNA: TGTGCCAGCAGTCGGGACTTGAGCACAGATACGCAGTATTTT
clone size: many; D gene: TRBD1; J gene: TRBJ2-5; V gene: TRBV11-2; CDR3 protein: CASSLSTGMGTQYF; CDR3 DNA: TGTGCCAGCAGCTTATCGACAGGGATGGGGACCCAGTACTTC
clone size: NA; D gene: TRBD2; J gene: TRBJ2-4; V gene: TRBV20-1; CDR3 protein: CSAKRLAGGYYNEQYF; CDR3 DNA: TGCAGTGCTAAGAGGCTAGCGGGGGGGTATTACAATGAGCAGTACTTC
clone size: few; D gene: NA; J gene: TRBJ2-3; V gene: TRBV5-1; CDR3 protein: CASSLEGITDTQYF; CDR3 DNA: TGCGCCAGCAGCTTGGAGGGGATAACAGATACGCAGTATTTT
clone size: NA; D gene: TRBD2; J gene: TRBJ2-1; V gene: TRBV12-5; CDR3 protein: CASGLEGLAGHYNEQFF; CDR3 DNA: TGTGCTAGTGGTTTAGAGGGACTAGCGGGGCATTACAATGAGCAGTTCTTC
clone size: NA; D gene: NA; J gene: TRBJ2-7; V gene: TRBV4-1; CDR3 protein: CASSQEPNSCEQYF; CDR3 DNA: TGCGCCAGCAGCCAAGAGCCAAACTCCTGCGAGCAGTACTTC
clone size: NA; D gene: TRBD2; J gene: TRBJ2-2; V gene: TRBV12-3/TRBV12-4; CDR3 protein: CASRPILAGGYYGELFF; CDR3 DNA: TGTGCCAGCAGACCCATTCTAGCGGGGGGGTATTACGGGGAGCTGTTTTTT
clone size: few; D gene: NA; J gene: TRBJ1-5; V gene: TRBV6-6; CDR3 protein: CASSEEGVPAHQPQHF; CDR3 DNA: TGTGCCAGCAGTGAGGAGGGGGTGCCAGCCCATCAGCCCCAGCATTTT
clone size: NA; D gene: NA; J gene: TRBJ1-2; V gene: TRBV7-9; CDR3 protein: CASTPTTNYGYTF; CDR3 DNA: TGTGCCAGCACCCCGACGACTAACTATGGCTACACCTTC
clone size: NA; D gene: TRBD2; J gene: TRBJ2-3; V gene: TRBV9; CDR3 protein: CASSPRPGTSPDTQYF; CDR3 DNA: TGTGCCAGCAGCCCACGTCCCGGGACTAGCCCAGATACGCAGTATTTT
clone size: few; D gene: TRBD2; J gene: TRBJ2-7; V gene: TRBV20-1; CDR3 protein: CSARSSGTRESYEQYF; CDR3 DNA: TGCAGTGCTAGGTCGTCCGGGACTAGGGAGTCCTACGAGCAGTACTTC
clone size: NA; D gene: NA; J gene: TRBJ1-5; V gene: TRBV6-5; CDR3 protein: CASSRGNRGQPQHF; CDR3 DNA: TGTGCCAGCAGCCGAGGGAACCGCGGTCAGCCCCAGCATTTT
clone size: few; D gene: NA; J gene: TRBJ1-2; V gene: TRBV5-1; CDR3 protein: CASSLGGSAGYTF; CDR3 DNA: TGCGCCAGCAGCTTGGGAGGGTCCGCGGGCTACACCTTC
clone size: NA; D gene: NA; J gene: TRBJ1-2; V gene: TRBV12-3/TRBV12-4; CDR3 protein: CASSSDYNYGYTF; CDR3 DNA: TGTGCCAGCAGTTCCGACTATAACTATGGCTACACCTTC
clone size: many; D gene: NA; J gene: TRBJ2-3; V gene: TRBV7-2; CDR3 protein: CASSLEGWTDTQYF; CDR3 DNA: TGTGCCAGCAGCTTAGAGGGCTGGACAGATACGCAGTATTTT
clone size: few; D gene: NA; J gene: TRBJ2-7; V gene: TRBV14; CDR3 protein: CATSRTAYEQYF; CDR3 DNA: TGTGCCACCAGCCGAACCGCCTACGAGCAGTACTTC
clone size: few; D gene: NA; J gene: TRBJ2-1; V gene: TRBV4-1; CDR3 protein: CASSQETTGTNNEQFF; CDR3 DNA: TGCGCCAGCAGCCAAGAGACGACAGGGACTAACAATGAGCAGTTCTTC
clone size: NA; D gene: NA; J gene: TRBJ2-7; V gene: TRBV18; CDR3 protein: CASSLNHRAEQYF; CDR3 DNA: TGTGCCAGCTCACTAAATCACAGGGCCGAGCAGTACTTC
clone size: NA; D gene: NA; J gene: TRBJ2-5; V gene: TRBV29-1; CDR3 protein: CSVGESYGEQYF; CDR3 DNA: TGCAGCGTGGGGGAGAGCTATGGGGAGCAGTACTTC
clone size: NA; D gene: NA; J gene: TRBJ2-3; V gene: TRBV12-3/TRBV12-4; CDR3 protein: CASSWRWTTGSLGDTQYF; CDR3 DNA: TGTGCCAGCAGTTGGCGATGGACTACCGGCTCCCTGGGGGATACGCAGTATTTT
clone size: few; D gene: NA; J gene: TRBJ2-5; V gene: TRBV6-5; CDR3 protein: CASSRGPGTIRETQYF; CDR3 DNA: TGTGCCAGCAGTAGGGGGCCCGGGACTATAAGAGAGACCCAGTACTTC
clone size: NA; D gene: NA; J gene: TRBJ2-5; V gene: TRBV6-5; CDR3 protein: CASSRTDETQYF; CDR3 DNA: TGTGCCAGCAGTCGGACAGACGAGACCCAGTACTTC
clone size: few; D gene: NA; J gene: TRBJ1-5; V gene: TRBV4-2; CDR3 protein: CASSQDSGDQPQHF; CDR3 DNA: TGTGCCAGCAGCCAAGATAGCGGAGATCAGCCCCAGCATTTT
clone size: NA; D gene: NA; J gene: TRBJ2-3; V gene: TRBV30; CDR3 protein: CAWSYRNTDMQYF; CDR3 DNA: TGTGCCTGGAGTTACAGGAACACAGATATGCAGTATTTT
clone size: NA; D gene: NA; J gene: TRBJ2-1; V gene: TRBV20-1; CDR3 protein: CSAEGDTIYNEQFF; CDR3 DNA: TGCAGTGCTGAAGGGGATACAATCTACAATGAGCAGTTCTTC
clone size: NA; D gene: TRBD1; J gene: TRBJ1-1; V gene: TRBV2; CDR3 protein: CASSVPTQTGSTEAFF; CDR3 DNA: TGTGCCAGCAGTGTACCAACTCAGACAGGGAGCACTGAAGCTTTCTTT
clone size: few; D gene: NA; J gene: TRBJ2-1; V gene: TRBV10-2; CDR3 protein: CASSYRDFVEQFF; CDR3 DNA: TGCGCCAGCAGTTACCGCGACTTCGTTGAGCAGTTCTTC
clone size: once; D gene: NA; J gene: TRBJ2-1; V gene: TRBV29-1; CDR3 protein: CSVTDGFYEQFF; CDR3 DNA: TGCAGCGTTACAGACGGGTTCTACGAGCAGTTCTTC
clone size: few; D gene: NA; J gene: TRBJ1-4; V gene: TRBV29-1; CDR3 protein: CSVDEDDDRKEKLFF; CDR3 DNA: TGCAGCGTTGATGAGGACGACGATCGGAAGGAAAAACTGTTTTTT
clone size: few; D gene: TRBD2; J gene: TRBJ2-3; V gene: TRBV12-3/TRBV12-4; CDR3 protein: CASSFLLAGGTDTQYF; CDR3 DNA: TGTGCCAGCAGTTTTCTACTAGCGGGGGGCACAGATACGCAGTATTTT
clone size: few; D gene: NA; J gene: TRBJ1-1; V gene: TRBV29-1; CDR3 protein: CSVSRKLNTEAFF; CDR3 DNA: TGCAGCGTATCAAGGAAATTAAACACTGAAGCTTTCTTT
clone size: few; D gene: NA; J gene: TRBJ2-7; V gene: TRBV6-2/TRBV6-3; CDR3 protein: CASSYDPETYEQYF; CDR3 DNA: TGTGCCAGCAGTTACGATCCTGAAACCTACGAGCAGTACTTC
clone size: few; D gene: NA; J gene: TRBJ2-7; V gene: TRBV7-3; CDR3 protein: CAGSLFDESYEQYF; CDR3 DNA: TGTGCCGGCAGCTTATTCGATGAGTCCTACGAGCAGTACTTC
clone size: NA; D gene: NA; J gene: TRBJ1-2; V gene: TRBV5-6; CDR3 protein: CTSSSPGFGYTF; CDR3 DNA: TGTACCAGCAGCTCACCAGGGTTTGGCTACACCTTC
clone size: NA; D gene: NA; J gene: TRBJ1-1; V gene: TRBV18; CDR3 protein: CASSPGVKAEAFF; CDR3 DNA: TGTGCCAGCTCACCGGGAGTGAAGGCTGAAGCTTTCTTT
clone size: few; D gene: NA; J gene: TRBJ2-7; V gene: TRBV6-6; CDR3 protein: CASSYSTGGAYEQYF; CDR3 DNA: TGTGCCAGCAGTTACTCGACCGGGGGCGCTTACGAGCAGTACTTC
clone size: NA; D gene: NA; J gene: TRBJ1-1; V gene: TRBV5-1; CDR3 protein: CASSLGECTEAFF; CDR3 DNA: TGCGCCAGCAGCTTGGGTGAGTGCACTGAAGCTTTCTTT
clone size: NA; D gene: TRBD1; J gene: TRBJ1-1; V gene: TRBV20-1; CDR3 protein: CSARRTGGHTEAFF; CDR3 DNA: TGCAGTGCTAGGCGGACAGGGGGCCACACTGAAGCTTTCTTT
clone size: few; D gene: NA; J gene: TRBJ2-3; V gene: TRBV24-1; CDR3 protein: CATSAPEDTDTQYF; CDR3 DNA: TGTGCCACCAGTGCTCCAGAGGACACAGATACGCAGTATTTT
clone size: NA; D gene: NA; J gene: TRBJ2-4; V gene: TRBV11-3; CDR3 protein: CASKGYSGGHPSIQYF; CDR3 DNA: TGTGCCAGCAAGGGCTATTCCGGGGGCCATCCCAGCATTCAGTACTTC
clone size: NA; D gene: TRBD2; J gene: TRBJ2-5; V gene: TRBV29-1; CDR3 protein: CSVGGGERETQYF; CDR3 DNA: TGCAGCGTTGGCGGGGGGGAGAGAGAGACCCAGTACTTC
clone size: many; D gene: NA; J gene: TRBJ2-6; V gene: TRBV7-3; CDR3 protein: CASSLSGMTSGANVLTF; CDR3 DNA: TGTGCCAGCAGCTTATCGGGCATGACCTCTGGGGCCAACGTCCTGACTTTC
clone size: NA; D gene: NA; J gene: TRBJ2-7; V gene: TRBV20-1; CDR3 protein: CSARDQRLVPEQYF; CDR3 DNA: TGCAGTGCTAGAGATCAGAGGCTAGTACCCGAGCAGTACTTC
clone size: NA; D gene: NA; J gene: TRBJ2-7; V gene: TRBV7-2; CDR3 protein: CASSLAVGGKGYEQYF; CDR3 DNA: TGTGCCAGCAGCTTAGCGGTTGGGGGGAAAGGGTACGAGCAGTACTTC
clone size: NA; D gene: TRBD1; J gene: TRBJ2-7; V gene: TRBV7-9; CDR3 protein: CASSFQGQGHERYF; CDR3 DNA: TGTGCCAGCAGCTTCCAGGGACAGGGCCACGAGCGGTACTTC
clone size: few; D gene: TRBD1; J gene: TRBJ2-7; V gene: TRBV12-3/TRBV12-4; CDR3 protein: CASSRGQGTWNEQYF; CDR3 DNA: TGTGCCAGCAGTCGAGGACAGGGCACGTGGAACGAGCAGTACTTC
clone size: NA; D gene: TRBD1; J gene: TRBJ1-1; V gene: TRBV7-2; CDR3 protein: CASSLGGTGFAEAFF; CDR3 DNA: TGTGCCAGCAGCTTAGGTGGGACAGGGTTTGCTGAAGCTTTCTTT
clone size: NA; D gene: TRBD1; J gene: TRBJ1-5; V gene: TRBV7-2; CDR3 protein: CASSMRTGDFSNQPQHF; CDR3 DNA: TGTGCCAGCAGCATGAGGACAGGGGACTTTAGCAATCAGCCCCAGCATTTT